The T cell receptor beta chain under discussion was sequenced for a study of a mutant IDH1 vaccine in newly diagnosed glioma (dated by TCRdb to the early 2020s). With respect to the entire study: Patients received eight vaccinations in weeks 1, 3, 5, 7, 11, 15, 19 and 23, corresponding to visits V03 through V10. Longitudinal TCRB deep sequencing was done for about two dozen treated patients, wherever samples were available for exploratory analyses. Vaccination was initiated 4-6 weeks after radiotherapy alone, or concurrently with temozolomide cycles in the chemotherapy-containing groups. Before enrollment, patients had received standard therapy of radiotherapy alone, temozolomide alone, or radiochemotherapy with temozolomide; most received the combination. Peripheral blood samples were drawn at six visits, namely V03 (baseline), V05, V07, V10, V12 and V13. The approximately 30 treated patients were roughly 62% male and 37.5% female, with a mean age of approximately 38 years.

Turning to this clone: Its antigen is unknown. Nothing much larger sits one base from this clone, and base qualities are not available.

What the work shows at the level of the full study, not this receptor alone: Selection of PBMC samples for TCRB deep sequencing was based on availability. Changes in the top peripheral T cell clonotypes picked up by TCRB sequencing did not appear to be linked to pseudoprogression. Immune responses induced by the vaccine were seen in about 93% of patients across multiple MHC alleles. It was noted by the authors that analyses of patient blood samples could not be reproduced owing to sample limitations.

At the junction V is shortened by 0 bases and J by 10 bases, with 12 bases in between. The CDR3 spans 13 residues, from the cysteine through the phenylalanine. The entry retains the CDR3 DNA only, 39 bases that are in frame from base 1. In the germline V gene (reference sequence), CDR1 corresponds to MNHEY and CDR2 to SMNVEV. Libraries were built with the immunoSEQ multiplex PCR assay. Following the manufacturer's protocol, the hsTCRB Kit was used to amplify rearranged TCR beta chain sequences. An Illumina MiSeq was used to sequence the TCRB libraries. The paper's processing steps were these. The kit vendor's proprietary platform handled demultiplexing, trimming and gene mapping. This is the immuneACCESS table as TCRdb keeps it, with only in-frame sequences that have V and J called. A part of the clones is gone; compared with another copy, unresolved V genes explain less than half, and the rest is unexplained. Clonal size and the V and J genes are those of that table, whereas D and trimming came from the DNA. This sample is represented by roughly 70,000 clones; approximately 84% of them were singletons. Together, the top ten hold approximately 8.3% of the sample.

The time point label of this sample denotes: week 11, during vaccination. A 20-mer mutant IDH1 peptide at 300 micrograms in Montanide made up each vaccine dose, which was injected subcutaneously together with topical imiquimod. Newly diagnosed WHO grade 3 or 4 IDH1-mutant astrocytomas showing loss of nuclear ATRX were present in the donors. The samples were drawn from NOA16, a multicentre, single-arm, open-label phase I trial in Germany that tested a mutant IDH1 peptide vaccine in humans for the first time. Genomic DNA for TCRB sequencing was extracted from EDTA blood using the DNeasy Blood and Tissue Kit.

The chain couples TRBV27 to TRBJ1-1, with no reliable assignment of the D segment. The TCR was taken from a woman aged 50 to 60 with glioma. The starting material was PBMCs, obtained from a glioma patient whose treatment included an IDH1 peptide vaccine. The CDR3 reads as follows: CASSLSSRGLAFF. The DNA is TGTGCCAGCAGTTTATCTTCGCGAGGGTTAGCTTTCTTT.